Listed below are T cell receptor beta chains from one sample, sequenced in a study of T cells after yellow fever vaccination. Each CDR3 protein gets one entry after TCRdb re-called the 5' RACE reads with MiXCR. The sample shows approximately 240,000 distinct CDR3 sequences, more than 3.5% of them seen only once. This specimen was PBMCs, taken 15 days after the yellow fever booster vaccination. These receptors all come from a man aged 18 to 29 who received the YFV17D yellow fever vaccine. CDR3s include the opening cysteine and the closing phenylalanine or tryptophan. Each record gives: V gene, J gene, CDR3 protein.

TRBV20-1,TRBJ2-5,CSASVYQETQYF
TRBV15,TRBJ1-2,CATSPGSAINYGYTF
TRBV20-1,TRBJ2-1,CSARRARGAYNEQFF
TRBV4-3,TRBJ2-1,CASSQDLGNEQFF
TRBV20-1,TRBJ2-7,CSATTGLYEQYF
TRBV30,TRBJ2-1,CAWTSGGVNEQFF
TRBV5-1,TRBJ2-3,CASSPRPPTDTQYF
TRBV20-1,TRBJ1-1,CSARGGALTEAFF
TRBV6-1,TRBJ2-1,CASTRRPGQGSREQFF
TRBV6-5,TRBJ1-5,CASSATGLVVSNQPQHF
TRBV7-9,TRBJ2-1,CASSFGGSGYGNEQFF
TRBV20-1,TRBJ2-6,CSARDHSGANVLTF
TRBV29-1,TRBJ2-2,CSAAGGFNTGELFF
TRBV20-1,TRBJ1-2,CSARASGGFYGYTF
TRBV25-1,TRBJ2-1,CASSDSSYNEQFF
TRBV7-9,TRBJ2-1,CASSWKILGGNEQFF
TRBV11-2,TRBJ2-1,CASSLAFPNEQFF
TRBV7-9,TRBJ2-2,CASSPRTAYTGELFF
TRBV5-1,TRBJ2-5,CASSLLWYQETQYF
TRBV7-6,TRBJ1-6,CASRLRDTDNSPLHF
TRBV20-1,TRBJ1-1,CSARLTVQGASNTEAFF
TRBV11-2,TRBJ2-1,CASSLDPGGYYNEQFF
TRBV18,TRBJ2-2,CASSPLTAYFANTGELFF
TRBV24-1,TRBJ2-5,CATSDPREDQETQYF
TRBV5-1,TRBJ1-6,CASSFGPNGALHF
TRBV12-3/TRBV12-4,TRBJ2-2,CASSFVGGAGELFF
TRBV6-1,TRBJ1-2,CASRLITAVYGYTF
TRBV18,TRBJ2-5,CASSPPSRETQYF
TRBV18,TRBJ2-1,CASSPGQTSYEQFF
TRBV7-8,TRBJ1-1,CASSLGAEIGATEAFF
TRBV5-1,TRBJ2-3,CASSRTEVSTDTQYF
TRBV9,TRBJ2-7,CASSVAPVGSEQYF
TRBV7-9,TRBJ2-3,CASSFEADTQYF
TRBV7-6,TRBJ2-5,CASSPRSSGTQYF
TRBV14,TRBJ2-7,CASSHPTSSGVTYEQYF
TRBV7-9,TRBJ2-1,CASTLTSYYNEQFF
TRBV5-1,TRBJ2-1,CASSRAGGTTNEQFF
TRBV4-3,TRBJ1-6,CASSQEDRNSPLHF
TRBV6-5,TRBJ1-6,CASHTGNNSPLHF
TRBV5-6,TRBJ2-2,CASSPDLANTGELFF
TRBV7-9,TRBJ2-2,CASSLGQTGELFF
TRBV7-8,TRBJ1-5,CASSSGGRINQPQHF
TRBV7-2,TRBJ1-5,CASSLGDPGGQPQHF
TRBV11-1,TRBJ2-7,CASSLGGQGSYEQYF
TRBV5-4,TRBJ2-7,CALKDQGAYEQYF
TRBV3-1,TRBJ1-1,CASSQEGGVGLAFF
TRBV6-2/TRBV6-3,TRBJ2-2,CASSSAWGTTGELFF
TRBV4-1,TRBJ2-1,CASSQNTNSYNEQFF
TRBV27,TRBJ2-2,CASSFVTGELFF
TRBV5-6,TRBJ2-6,CASSPLAGALSGANVLTF
TRBV7-2,TRBJ2-1,CASSGTGYNEQFF
TRBV4-2,TRBJ2-7,CASSQDRGGTYEQYF